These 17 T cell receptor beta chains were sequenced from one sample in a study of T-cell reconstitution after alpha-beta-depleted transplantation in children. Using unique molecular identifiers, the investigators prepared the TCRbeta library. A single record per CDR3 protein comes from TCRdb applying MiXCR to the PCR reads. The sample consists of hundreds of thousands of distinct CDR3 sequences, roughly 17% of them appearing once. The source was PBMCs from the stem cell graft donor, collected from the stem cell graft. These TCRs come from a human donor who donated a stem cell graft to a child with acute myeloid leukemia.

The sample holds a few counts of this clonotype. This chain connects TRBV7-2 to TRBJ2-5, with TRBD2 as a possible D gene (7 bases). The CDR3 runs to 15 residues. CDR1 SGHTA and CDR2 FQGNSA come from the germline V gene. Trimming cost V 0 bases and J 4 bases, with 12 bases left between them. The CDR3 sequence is CASSLAGASGETQYF. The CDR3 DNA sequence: TGTGCCAGCAGCTTAGCGGGGGCTAGCGGAGAGACCCAGTACTTC.

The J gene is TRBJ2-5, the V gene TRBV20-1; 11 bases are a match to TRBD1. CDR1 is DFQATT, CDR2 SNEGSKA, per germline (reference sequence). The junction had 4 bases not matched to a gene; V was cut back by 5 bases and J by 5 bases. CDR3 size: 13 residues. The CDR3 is CSAGGQGVETQYF. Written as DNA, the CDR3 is TGCAGTGCTGGGGGACAGGGGGTTGAGACCCAGTACTTC.

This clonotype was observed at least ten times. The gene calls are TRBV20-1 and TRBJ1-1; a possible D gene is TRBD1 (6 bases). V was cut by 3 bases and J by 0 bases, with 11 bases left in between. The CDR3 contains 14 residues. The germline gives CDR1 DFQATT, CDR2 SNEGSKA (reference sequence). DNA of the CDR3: TGCAGTGCTAGTAGGGGGATGATGAACACTGAAGCTTTCTTT. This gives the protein CSASRGMMNTEAFF.

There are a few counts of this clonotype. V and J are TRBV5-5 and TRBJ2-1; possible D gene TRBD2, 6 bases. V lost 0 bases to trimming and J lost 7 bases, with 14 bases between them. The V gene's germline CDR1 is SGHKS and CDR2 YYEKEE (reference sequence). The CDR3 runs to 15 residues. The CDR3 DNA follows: TGTGCCAGCAGCTTGGGGTGGACGGAGGGAAATGAGCAGTTCTTC. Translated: CASSLGWTEGNEQFF.

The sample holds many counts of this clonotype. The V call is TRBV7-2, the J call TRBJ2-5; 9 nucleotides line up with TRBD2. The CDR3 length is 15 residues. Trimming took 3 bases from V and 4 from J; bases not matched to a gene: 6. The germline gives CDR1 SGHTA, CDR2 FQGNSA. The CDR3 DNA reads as TGTGCCAGCAGCTTGGGAGCGGGGGGACGAGAGACCCAGTACTTC. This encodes CASSLGAGGRETQYF.

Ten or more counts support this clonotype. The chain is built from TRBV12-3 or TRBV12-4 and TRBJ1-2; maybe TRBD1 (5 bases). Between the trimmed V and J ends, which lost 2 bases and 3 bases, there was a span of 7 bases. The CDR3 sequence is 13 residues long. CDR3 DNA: TGTGCCAGCAGTTTAAGGGGCCACTATGGCTACACCTTC. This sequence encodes CASSLRGHYGYTF.

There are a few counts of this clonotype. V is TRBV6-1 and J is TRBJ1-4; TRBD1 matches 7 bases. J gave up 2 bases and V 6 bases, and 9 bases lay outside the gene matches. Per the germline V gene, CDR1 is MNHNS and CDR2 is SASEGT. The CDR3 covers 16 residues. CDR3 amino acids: CASRTTPGQTNEKLFF. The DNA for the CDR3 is TGTGCCAGCAGAACGACACCGGGACAGACTAATGAAAAACTGTTTTTT.

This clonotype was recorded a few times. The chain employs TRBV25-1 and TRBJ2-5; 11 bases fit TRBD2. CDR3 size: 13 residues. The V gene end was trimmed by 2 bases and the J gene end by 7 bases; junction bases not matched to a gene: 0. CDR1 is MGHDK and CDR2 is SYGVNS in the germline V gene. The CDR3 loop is CASSETSGGTQYF. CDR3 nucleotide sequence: TGTGCCAGCAGTGAAACTAGCGGGGGGACCCAGTACTTC.

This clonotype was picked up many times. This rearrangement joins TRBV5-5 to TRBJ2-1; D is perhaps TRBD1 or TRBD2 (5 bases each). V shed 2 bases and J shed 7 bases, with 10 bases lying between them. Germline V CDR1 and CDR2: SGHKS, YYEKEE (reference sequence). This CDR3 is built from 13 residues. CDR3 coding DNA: TGTGCCAGCAGCTTTTCCGGGGCAAATGAGCAGTTCTTC. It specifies CASSFSGANEQFF.

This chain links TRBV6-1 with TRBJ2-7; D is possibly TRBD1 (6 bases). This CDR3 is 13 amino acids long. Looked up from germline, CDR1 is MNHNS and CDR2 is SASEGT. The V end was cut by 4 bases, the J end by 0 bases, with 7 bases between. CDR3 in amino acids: CASSGDISYEQYV. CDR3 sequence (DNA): TGTGCCAGCAGTGGGGACATCTCCTACGAGCAGTACGTC.

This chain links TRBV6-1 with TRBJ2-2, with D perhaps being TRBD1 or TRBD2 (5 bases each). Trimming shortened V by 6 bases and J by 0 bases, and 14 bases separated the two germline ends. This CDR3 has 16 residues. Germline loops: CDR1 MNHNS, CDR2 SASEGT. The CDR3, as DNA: TGTGCCAGCAGATCCCCGGGACGGCCGAACACCGGGGAGCTGTTTTTT. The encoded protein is CASRSPGRPNTGELFF.

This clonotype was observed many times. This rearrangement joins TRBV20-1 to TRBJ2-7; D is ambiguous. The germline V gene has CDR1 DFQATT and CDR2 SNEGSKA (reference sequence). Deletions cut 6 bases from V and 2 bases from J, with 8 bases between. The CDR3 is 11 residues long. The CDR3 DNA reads TGCAGTGCCCTTACAGCCTACGAGCAGTACTTC. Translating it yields CSALTAYEQYF.

CDR3 in DNA: TGTGCCAGCAGTGAAGGGCGGGGGGGCTCCTACAATGAGCAGTTCTTC. Translation: CASSEGRGGSYNEQFF. The chain carries TRBV2 and TRBJ2-1; 9 bases fit TRBD2. CDR3 size: 16 residues. Per germline, CDR1 SNHLY and CDR2 FYNNEI. The V segment lost 1 base and the J segment 0 bases; nucleotides outside the gene matches: 1.

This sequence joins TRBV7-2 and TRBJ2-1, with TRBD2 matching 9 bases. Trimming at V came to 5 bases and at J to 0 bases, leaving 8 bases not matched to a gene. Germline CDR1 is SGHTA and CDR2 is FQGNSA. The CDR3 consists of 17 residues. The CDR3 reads CASSLRLAGVSYNEQFF. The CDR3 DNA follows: TGTGCCAGCAGCCTGCGGTTAGCGGGGGTCTCCTACAATGAGCAGTTCTTC.

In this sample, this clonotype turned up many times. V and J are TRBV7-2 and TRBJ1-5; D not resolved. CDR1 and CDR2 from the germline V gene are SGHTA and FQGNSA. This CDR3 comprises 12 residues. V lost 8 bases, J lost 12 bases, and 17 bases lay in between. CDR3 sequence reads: CASSEPTTLQHF. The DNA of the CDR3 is TGTGCCAGCTCAGAACCAACGACCCTCCAGCATTTT.

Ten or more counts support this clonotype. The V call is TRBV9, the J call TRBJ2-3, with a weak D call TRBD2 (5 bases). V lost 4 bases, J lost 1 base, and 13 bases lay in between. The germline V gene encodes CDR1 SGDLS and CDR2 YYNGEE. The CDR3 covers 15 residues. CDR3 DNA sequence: TGTGCCAGCAGCTACGGAGGCCTTCGCACAGATACGCAGTATTTT. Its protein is CASSYGGLRTDTQYF.

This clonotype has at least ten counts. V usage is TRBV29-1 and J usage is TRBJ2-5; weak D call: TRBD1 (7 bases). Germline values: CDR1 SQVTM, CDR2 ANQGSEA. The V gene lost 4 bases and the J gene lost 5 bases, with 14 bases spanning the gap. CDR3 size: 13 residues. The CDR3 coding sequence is TGCAGCGTTGTGGAGGGGGCTGTGGAGACCCAGTACTTC. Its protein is CSVVEGAVETQYF.